These 3 T cell receptor beta chains originate from one sample sequenced in a study of CD8 T cells in ankylosing spondylitis. Via MiXCR, TCRdb re-called the 5' RACE reads, giving one row per CDR3 protein. The sample carries about 300,000 distinct CDR3 sequences, less than 25% recorded once. Sample: blood, either unsorted or a sorted T cell fraction (not recorded which). All receptors come from a female donor with ankylosing spondylitis or in good health (not recorded which).

This clonotype showed up just a few times. J is TRBJ2-7 and V is TRBV27, with 9 bases fitting TRBD1. Germline CDR1 is MNHEY and CDR2 is SMNVEV (reference sequence). V gave up 6 bases and J gave up 2 bases; unmatched junction bases: 8. This CDR3 comprises 15 residues. The CDR3 region is CASSFGGQGTYEQYF. CDR3 DNA sequence: TGTGCCAGCAGCTTTGGGGGACAGGGAACCTACGAGCAGTACTTC.

This clonotype was recorded many times. The chain carries TRBV20-1 and TRBJ2-5; 9 bases fit TRBD1. CDR3 length: 13 residues. Germline V gene lookup returns CDR1 DFQATT and CDR2 SNEGSKA (reference sequence). V dropped 6 bases and J dropped 5; count of bases not matched to a gene: 7. CDR3 region: CSAYRGRWETQYF. The CDR3 nucleotides read TGCAGTGCGTACAGGGGGCGATGGGAGACCCAGTACTTC.

This clonotype has a count of ten or more. The chain links TRBV29-1 to TRBJ2-5, with D uncertain. The CDR3 is 10 residues long. Germline V gene sequence: CDR1 SQVTM, CDR2 ANQGSEA. The germline V and J ends were trimmed by 6 bases and 3 bases, with 5 bases remaining between them. CDR3 nucleotide sequence: TGCAGCGTCGACGAAGAGACCCAGTACTTC. Its protein is CSVDEETQYF. The full variable domain, with the rest looked up from reference TRBV29-1 and TRBJ2-5, is SAVISQKPSRDICQRGTSLTIQCQVDSQVTMMFWYRQQPGQSLTLIATANQGSEATYESGFVIDKFPISRPNLTFSTLTVSNMSPEDSSIYLCSVDEETQYFGPGTRLLVL.